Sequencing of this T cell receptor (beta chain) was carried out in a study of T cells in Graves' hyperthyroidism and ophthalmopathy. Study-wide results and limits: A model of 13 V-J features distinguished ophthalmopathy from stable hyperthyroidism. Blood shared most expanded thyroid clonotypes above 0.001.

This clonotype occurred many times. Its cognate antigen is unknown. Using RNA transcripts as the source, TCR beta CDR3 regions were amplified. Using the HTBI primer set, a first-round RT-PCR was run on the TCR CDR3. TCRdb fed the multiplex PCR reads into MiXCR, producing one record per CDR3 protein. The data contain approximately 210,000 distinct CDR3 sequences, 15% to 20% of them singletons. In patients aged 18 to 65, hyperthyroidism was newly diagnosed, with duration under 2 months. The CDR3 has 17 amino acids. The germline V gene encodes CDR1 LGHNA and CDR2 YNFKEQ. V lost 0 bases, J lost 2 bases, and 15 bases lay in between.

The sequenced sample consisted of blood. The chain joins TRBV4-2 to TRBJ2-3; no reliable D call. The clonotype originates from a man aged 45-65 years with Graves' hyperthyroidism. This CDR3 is CASSQEAAASTTDTQYF. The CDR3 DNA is TGTGCCAGCAGCCAAGAGGCCGCAGCGTCTACCACAGATACGCAGTATTTT.